These 7 T cell receptor beta chains originate from one sample sequenced in a study of cytomegalovirus exposure and HLA in healthy donors. Primers included in the PCR were 60 Vbeta and 13 Jbeta primers. Only in-frame clones appear in the TCRdb table, and some are missing; sequencing was by immunoSEQ multiplex PCR. The data show under 150,000 clones, around 84% seen once. Specimen: PBMCs. Receptor source: a woman aged 35 to 49 in good health and CMV-seronegative.

The chain has TRBV28 and TRBJ1-3, with D possibly being TRBD1 (5 bases). The CDR3 extends over 15 amino acids. The germline V and J ends were trimmed by 6 bases and 0 bases, with 12 bases remaining between them. Germline-derived CDR1 and CDR2 are MDHEN and SYDVKM. The CDR3 sequence: CASSPRVPSGNTIYF. DNA of the CDR3: TGTGCCAGCAGCCCCAGGGTCCCCTCTGGAAACACCATATATTTT.

V is TRBV7-9 and J is TRBJ1-5; 7 bases line up with TRBD1. Germline V CDR1 and CDR2: SEHNR, FQNEAQ (reference sequence). CDR3 length equals 15 residues. Trimming cost V 5 bases and J 7 bases; bases outside gene matches: 11. This chain's CDR3 is CASSPAGGIDQPQHF. For the CDR3, the DNA is TGTGCCAGCAGCCCCGCAGGGGGGATAGACCAGCCCCAGCATTTT.

The genes are TRBV28 and TRBJ1-1, with a tentative D call TRBD1 (6 bases). Germline-derived CDR1 and CDR2 are MDHEN and SYDVKM. V was trimmed by 4 bases and J by 7 bases, leaving 13 bases between them. The CDR3 runs 13 residues. CDR3 sequence reads: CASSSGQGSEAFF. CDR3 coding DNA: TGTGCCAGCAGTTCGGGGCAGGGGAGTGAAGCTTTCTTT.

The chain links TRBV4-1 to TRBJ2-1; D may be TRBD2 (7 bases). Trimming took 2 bases from V and 7 from J, leaving 18 bases between them. This CDR3 has 16 amino acids. Germline CDR1 reads MGHRA; CDR2 reads YSYEKL. CDR3 coding DNA: TGCGCCAGCAGCCAACGGGACGTGGGAGGGGGTAATGAGCAGTTCTTC. Protein: CASSQRDVGGGNEQFF.

The genes are TRBV5-4 and TRBJ2-7; TRBD1 agrees at 8 bases. The V segment lost 1 base and the J segment 3 bases; nucleotides outside the gene matches: 3. CDR3 length: 14 residues. Germline V CDR1 and CDR2: SGHNT, YYREEE (reference sequence). CDR3 bases: TGTGCCAGCAGCTTGCGGGGACAGGTCTACGAGCAGTACTTC. Amino acids: CASSLRGQVYEQYF.

Remarks on this clone: The junction shows a germline mismatch at one end, possibly a read error. The chain is built from TRBV5-1 and TRBJ2-3; TRBD1 agrees at 7 bases. Germline V gene data show CDR1 as SGHRS and CDR2 as YFSETQ. The CDR3 consists of 14 residues. CDR3 nucleotide sequence: TGCGCCAGCAGGTTGGGGTCGACAGGGGATACGCAGTATTTT. This sequence encodes CASRLGSTGDTQYF.

V and J are TRBV5-6 and TRBJ2-7; maybe TRBD2 (7 bases). The V gene lost 0 bases and the J gene lost 6 bases, with 13 bases spanning the gap. CDR1 is SGHDT, CDR2 YYEEEE, per germline. The CDR3 consists of 14 residues. DNA for the CDR3: TGTGCCAGCAGCTTGGGGGGGGGCGGGAGCGAGCAGTACTTC. Its translation is CASSLGGGGSEQYF.